The 5 T cell receptor beta chains given below trace back to one sample, sequenced in a study of blood T cells in healthy people across ages. Using a J-beta primer mix together with a sample-barcoded 5' primer, a second PCR was run for roughly 6 to 12 cycles. Via MiXCR, TCRdb re-called the 5' RACE reads, giving one row per CDR3 protein. Here the sample spans over 600,000 distinct CDR3 sequences, around half being singletons. The sequencing input was blood. The receptors come from a man aged 80 or over in good health.

This sequence joins TRBV5-1 and TRBJ1-1, with D possibly matching TRBD1 (5 bases). The germline V gene encodes CDR1 SGHRS and CDR2 YFSETQ. The CDR3 length is 16 residues. The V gene lost 0 bases and the J gene lost 5 bases, with 17 bases spanning the gap. CDR3 nucleotides: TGCGCCAGCAGCTTGGACGTAGGGGTTGTTGAGACTGAAGCTTTCTTT. As protein: CASSLDVGVVETEAFF. The full variable domain, its missing parts supplied by reference TRBV5-1 and TRBJ1-1, is KAGVTQTPRYLIKTRGQQVTLSCSPISGHRSVSWYQQTPGQGLQFLFEYFSETQRNKGNFPGRFSGRQFSNSRSEMNVSTLELGDSALYLCASSLDVGVVETEAFFGQGTRLTVV.

The rearrangement joins TRBV3-1 to TRBJ2-7, with TRBD1 matching over 10 bases. Germline lookup yields CDR1 LGHDT and CDR2 YNNKEL (reference sequence). The CDR3 runs to 15 residues. Trimming took 1 base from V and 2 from J; bases not matched to a gene: 2. The CDR3 is CASSQATGGPYEQYF. CDR3 sequence (DNA): TGTGCCAGCAGCCAAGCGACAGGGGGCCCCTACGAGCAGTACTTC.

Note on this clonotype: A read error is possible here, since a much larger clone lies one base away. The chain links TRBV6-2 or TRBV6-3 to TRBJ2-5; possibly TRBD1 or TRBD2 for D (5 bases each). The J call may be faulty, since TRBJ2-1 better matches the DNA end. Germline CDR1 reads MNHEY; CDR2 reads SVGEGT. The CDR3 runs to 12 residues. CDR3 nucleotides: TGTGCCAGCAGTTACAGGGGAGAGACCCAGTTCTTC. Translating gives CASSYRGETQFF.

This clonotype has just a few counts. The gene calls are TRBV3-1 and TRBJ2-5; D may be TRBD2 (5 bases). This CDR3 spans 15 amino acids. V dropped 1 base and J dropped 2 bases, with 11 bases sitting between them. CDR1 LGHDT and CDR2 YNNKEL come from the germline V gene (reference sequence). The CDR3 spells CASSQVPGVQETQYF. As DNA, the CDR3 is TGTGCCAGCAGCCAAGTTCCCGGGGTGCAAGAGACCCAGTACTTC.

This clonotype was seen just once. The rearrangement joins TRBV20-1 to TRBJ2-3, with D possibly called TRBD1 or TRBD2 (6 bases each). This CDR3 has 16 residues. Germline V gene sequence: CDR1 DFQATT, CDR2 SNEGSKA (reference sequence). V shed 1 base and J shed 4 bases, with 18 bases lying between them. CDR3 amino acids: CSARGGARLTADTQYF. The CDR3 nucleotides are TGCAGTGCTAGAGGGGGGGCAAGGCTAACGGCAGATACGCAGTATTTT.